Each of the 9 T cell receptor beta chains below was sequenced from the same sample in a study of cytomegalovirus exposure and HLA in healthy donors. Sequenced by immunoSEQ multiplex PCR; TCRdb stores in-frame clones only, minus some. This table has around 190,000 clones, about 82% appearing once. The sequenced sample was PBMCs. Receptor source: a woman younger than 35 in good health and CMV-seronegative.

This clone was detected a few times. The V gene is TRBV5-1, the J gene TRBJ2-1; 10 bases fit TRBD2. The CDR3 runs 15 residues. CDR1 is SGHRS and CDR2 is YFSETQ in the germline V gene. Germline trimming cut 6 bases from V and 7 bases from J; bases unmatched to any gene: 10. The CDR3 loop is CASISQPSGSNEQFF. DNA of the CDR3: TGCGCCAGCATATCTCAGCCTAGCGGGAGTAATGAGCAGTTCTTC.

This clone was detected only a few times. The CDR3 bases are TGTGCCAGCAGGTCGGGACAGGGCACTGAAGCTTTCTTT. Translating gives CASRSGQGTEAFF. This chain uses TRBV28 with TRBJ1-1, with 9 positions matching TRBD1. The CDR3 consists of 13 residues. V shed 6 bases and J 4 bases; nucleotides not matched to a gene: 3. CDR1 and CDR2 from the germline V gene are MDHEN and SYDVKM.

The chain employs TRBV7-6 and TRBJ2-1; 9 nucleotides align to TRBD2. The germline V gene has CDR1 SGHVS and CDR2 FNYEAQ. The CDR3 has 15 amino acids. V dropped 5 bases and J dropped 8; count of bases not matched to a gene: 10. CDR3 nucleotide sequence: TGTGCCAGCAGCGGACGCGCTAGCGGGGTCGATGAGCAGTTCTTC. Amino acid sequence: CASSGRASGVDEQFF.

The chain combines TRBV18 with TRBJ2-7; D is uncertain. The CDR3 is made up of 13 amino acids. Germline V gene sequence: CDR1 KGHSH, CDR2 LQKENI. V lost 1 base and J lost 4, with 8 bases in between. CDR3 bases: TGTGCCAGCTCACCACTGACGGGTTACGAGCAGTACTTC. Its protein product is CASSPLTGYEQYF.

This chain connects TRBV5-4 to TRBJ2-1; D gene unclear. The V end lost 2 bases, the J end lost 9 bases, and 12 bases lay between the germline ends. The CDR3 sequence is 13 residues long. The V gene's germline CDR1 is SGHNT and CDR2 YYREEE (reference sequence). The chain's CDR3 is CASSFFTEREQFF. The CDR3 bases are TGTGCCAGCAGCTTCTTTACAGAACGTGAGCAGTTCTTC.

This chain joins TRBV4-1 and TRBJ1-5, with unresolved D. Germline loops: CDR1 MGHRA, CDR2 YSYEKL. The CDR3 consists of 17 residues. The ends were cut back, 0 bases at V and 1 base at J, with 13 bases in the middle. CDR3 loop: CASSQDRAGMSNQPQHF. Written as DNA, the CDR3 is TGCGCCAGCAGCCAAGATCGGGCCGGGATGAGCAATCAGCCCCAGCATTTT.

The CDR3 protein is CSVYDRAVTEAFF. The CDR3 DNA sequence: TGCAGCGTATACGACAGGGCGGTAACTGAAGCTTTCTTT. The chain joins TRBV29-1 to TRBJ1-1; 7 bases are a match to TRBD1. This CDR3 has 13 amino acids. Germline CDR1 SQVTM, CDR2 ANQGSEA. With V trimmed by 6 bases and J by 5 bases, 9 bases remained unmatched.

This chain joins TRBV9 and TRBJ1-2; 7 nucleotides agree with TRBD1. With V trimmed by 4 bases and J by 5 bases, 11 bases remained unmatched. The CDR3 sequence is 15 residues long. CDR1 SGDLS and CDR2 YYNGEE come from the germline V gene. The CDR3 region has the DNA TGTGCCAGCAGCACGACAGGGACCCTCGGGTATGGCTACACCTTC. It codes for CASSTTGTLGYGYTF.

The chain is built from TRBV2 and TRBJ2-7; 7 bases fit TRBD1. The CDR3 is 13 amino acids. V shed 6 bases and J 2 bases; nucleotides not matched to a gene: 4. The germline gives CDR1 SNHLY, CDR2 FYNNEI. The CDR3 region is CASRGDSPYEQYF. In DNA form, the CDR3 reads TGTGCCAGCAGGGGGGACAGTCCCTACGAGCAGTACTTC.